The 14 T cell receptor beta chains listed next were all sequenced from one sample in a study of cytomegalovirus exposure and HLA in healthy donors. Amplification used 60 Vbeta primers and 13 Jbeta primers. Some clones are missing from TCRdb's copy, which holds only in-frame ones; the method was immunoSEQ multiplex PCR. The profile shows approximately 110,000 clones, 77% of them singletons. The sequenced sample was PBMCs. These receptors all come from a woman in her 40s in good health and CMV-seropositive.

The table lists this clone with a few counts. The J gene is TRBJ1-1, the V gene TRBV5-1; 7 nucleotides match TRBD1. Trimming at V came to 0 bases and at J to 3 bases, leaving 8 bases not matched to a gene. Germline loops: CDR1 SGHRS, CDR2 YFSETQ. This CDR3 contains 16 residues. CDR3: CASSLGPQTGDTEAFF. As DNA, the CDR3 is TGCGCCAGCAGCTTGGGTCCGCAAACAGGGGACACTGAAGCTTTCTTT.

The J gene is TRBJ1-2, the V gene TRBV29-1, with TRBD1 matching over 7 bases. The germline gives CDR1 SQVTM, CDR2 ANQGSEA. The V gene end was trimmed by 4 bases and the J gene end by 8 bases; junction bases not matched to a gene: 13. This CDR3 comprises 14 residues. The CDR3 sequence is CSVGEFGTVNGYTF. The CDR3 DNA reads TGCAGCGTTGGGGAATTCGGGACAGTGAACGGCTACACCTTC.

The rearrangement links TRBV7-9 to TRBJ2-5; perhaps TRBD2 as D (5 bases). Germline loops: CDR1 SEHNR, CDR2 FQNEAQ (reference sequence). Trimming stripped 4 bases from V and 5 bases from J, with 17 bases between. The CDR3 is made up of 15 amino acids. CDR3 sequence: CASSSAWESQETQYF. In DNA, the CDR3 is TGTGCCAGCAGCTCCGCCTGGGAGAGTCAGGAGACCCAGTACTTC.

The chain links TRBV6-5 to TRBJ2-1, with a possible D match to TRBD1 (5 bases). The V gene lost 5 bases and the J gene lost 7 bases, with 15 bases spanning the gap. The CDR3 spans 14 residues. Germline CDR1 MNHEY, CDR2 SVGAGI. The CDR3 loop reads CASSPTVNKNEQFF. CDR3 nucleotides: TGTGCCAGCAGTCCGACAGTAAATAAGAATGAGCAGTTCTTC.

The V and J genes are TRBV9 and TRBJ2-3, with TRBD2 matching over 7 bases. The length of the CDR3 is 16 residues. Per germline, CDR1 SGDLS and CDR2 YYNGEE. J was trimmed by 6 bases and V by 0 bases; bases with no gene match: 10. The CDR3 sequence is CASSVVPAGTRDTQYF. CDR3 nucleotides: TGTGCCAGCAGCGTAGTCCCAGCGGGGACGCGGGATACGCAGTATTTT.

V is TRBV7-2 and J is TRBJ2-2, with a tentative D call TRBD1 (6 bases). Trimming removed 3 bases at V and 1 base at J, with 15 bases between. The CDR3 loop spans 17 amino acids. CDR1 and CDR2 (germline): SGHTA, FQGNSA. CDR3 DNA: TGTGCCAGCAGCTTGGCCGGGACAAGGGTGAACACCGGGGAGCTGTTTTTT. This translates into CASSLAGTRVNTGELFF. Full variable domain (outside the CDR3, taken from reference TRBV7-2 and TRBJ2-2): GAGVSQSPSNKVTEKGKDVELRCDPISGHTALYWYRQSLGQGLEFLIYFQGNSAPDKSGLPSDRFSAERTGGSVSTLTIQRTQQEDSAVYLCASSLAGTRVNTGELFFGEGSRLTVL.

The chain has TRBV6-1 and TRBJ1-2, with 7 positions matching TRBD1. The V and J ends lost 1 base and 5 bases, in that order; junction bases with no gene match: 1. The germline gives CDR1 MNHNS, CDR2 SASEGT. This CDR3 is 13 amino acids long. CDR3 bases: TGTGCCAGCAGTGAAGGCAGGGGGTATGGCTACACCTTC. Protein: CASSEGRGYGYTF.

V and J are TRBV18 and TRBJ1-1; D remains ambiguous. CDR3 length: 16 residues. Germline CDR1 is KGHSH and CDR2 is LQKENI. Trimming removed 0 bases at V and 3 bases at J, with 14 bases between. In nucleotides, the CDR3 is TGTGCCAGCTCACCACCAAGTCGCAGGCTTCACACTGAAGCTTTCTTT. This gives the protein CASSPPSRRLHTEAFF.

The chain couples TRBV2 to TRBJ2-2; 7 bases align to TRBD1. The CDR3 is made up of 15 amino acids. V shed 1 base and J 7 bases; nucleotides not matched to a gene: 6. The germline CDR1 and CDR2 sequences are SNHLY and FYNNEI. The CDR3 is CASSEGAGGLGELFF. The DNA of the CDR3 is TGTGCCAGCAGTGAAGGGGCAGGGGGTCTCGGGGAGCTGTTTTTT.

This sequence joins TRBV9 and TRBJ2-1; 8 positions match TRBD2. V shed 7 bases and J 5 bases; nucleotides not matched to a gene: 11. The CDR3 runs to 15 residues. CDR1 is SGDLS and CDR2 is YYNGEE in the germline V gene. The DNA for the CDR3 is TGTGCCAGCGCCGAGGGAGCGGGGGCAGACAATGAGCAGTTCTTC. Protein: CASAEGAGADNEQFF.

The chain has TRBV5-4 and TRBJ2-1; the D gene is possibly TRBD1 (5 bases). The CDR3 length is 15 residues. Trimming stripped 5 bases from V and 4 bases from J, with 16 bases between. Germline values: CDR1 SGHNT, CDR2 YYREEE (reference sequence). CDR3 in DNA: TGTGCCAGCAGGATTCCAGGGCAGAGGTACAATGAGCAGTTCTTC. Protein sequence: CASRIPGQRYNEQFF.

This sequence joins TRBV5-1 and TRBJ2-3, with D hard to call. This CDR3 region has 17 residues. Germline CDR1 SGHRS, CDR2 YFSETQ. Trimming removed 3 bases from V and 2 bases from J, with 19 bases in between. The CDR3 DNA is TGCGCCAGCAGCTCCCGACCGGAGACGTGGTACACAGATACGCAGTATTTT. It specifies CASSSRPETWYTDTQYF.

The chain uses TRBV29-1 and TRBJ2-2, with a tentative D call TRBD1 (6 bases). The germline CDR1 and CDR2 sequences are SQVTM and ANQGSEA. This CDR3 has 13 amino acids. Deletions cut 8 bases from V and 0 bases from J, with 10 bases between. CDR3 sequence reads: CSHGQTNTGELFF. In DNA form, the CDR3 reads TGCAGCCATGGACAGACGAACACCGGGGAGCTGTTTTTT.

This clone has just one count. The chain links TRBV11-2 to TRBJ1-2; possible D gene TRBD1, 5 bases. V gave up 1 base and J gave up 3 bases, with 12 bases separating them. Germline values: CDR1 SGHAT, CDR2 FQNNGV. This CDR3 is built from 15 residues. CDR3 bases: TGTGCCAGCAGCTTAGGGCAGGGCTGGGACTATGGCTACACCTTC. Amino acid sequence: CASSLGQGWDYGYTF.